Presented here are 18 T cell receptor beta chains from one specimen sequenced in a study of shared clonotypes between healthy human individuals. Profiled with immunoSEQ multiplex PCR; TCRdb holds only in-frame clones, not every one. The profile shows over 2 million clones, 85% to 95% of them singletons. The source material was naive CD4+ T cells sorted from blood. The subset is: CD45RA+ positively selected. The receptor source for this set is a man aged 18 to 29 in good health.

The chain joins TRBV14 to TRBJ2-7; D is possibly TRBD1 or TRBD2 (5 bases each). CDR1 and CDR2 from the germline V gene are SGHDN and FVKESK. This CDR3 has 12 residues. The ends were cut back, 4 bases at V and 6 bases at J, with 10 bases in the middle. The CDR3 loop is CASSRGRREQYF. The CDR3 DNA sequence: TGTGCCAGCAGCCGGGGACGGCGCGAGCAGTACTTC.

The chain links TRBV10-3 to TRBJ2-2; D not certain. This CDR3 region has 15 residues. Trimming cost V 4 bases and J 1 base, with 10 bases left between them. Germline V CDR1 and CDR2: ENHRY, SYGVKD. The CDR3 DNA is TGTGCCATCAGTGCCGGCAGGCAGAACACCGGGGAGCTGTTTTTT. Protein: CAISAGRQNTGELFF.

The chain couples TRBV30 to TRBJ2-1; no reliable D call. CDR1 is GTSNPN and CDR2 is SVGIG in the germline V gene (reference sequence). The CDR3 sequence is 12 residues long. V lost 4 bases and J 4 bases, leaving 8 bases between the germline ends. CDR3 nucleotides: TGTGCCTGGACGTGGCAGTACAATGAGCAGTTCTTC. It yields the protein CAWTWQYNEQFF.

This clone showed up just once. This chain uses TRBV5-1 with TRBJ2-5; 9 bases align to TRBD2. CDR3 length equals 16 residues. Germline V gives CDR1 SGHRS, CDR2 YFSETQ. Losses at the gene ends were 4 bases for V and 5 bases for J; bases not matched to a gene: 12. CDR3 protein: CASSESAGGLGETQYF. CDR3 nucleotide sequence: TGCGCCAGCAGCGAGTCGGCGGGAGGGCTAGGGGAGACCCAGTACTTC.

For the CDR3, the DNA is TGTGCCAGCAGCTTAGTTAGCGGGATATCAGATACGCAGTATTTT. This encodes CASSLVSGISDTQYF. The chain links TRBV7-2 to TRBJ2-3; 8 bases map to TRBD2. The CDR3 contains 15 residues. J gave up 4 bases and V 1 base, and 4 bases lay outside the gene matches. CDR1 and CDR2 from the germline V gene are SGHTA and FQGNSA.

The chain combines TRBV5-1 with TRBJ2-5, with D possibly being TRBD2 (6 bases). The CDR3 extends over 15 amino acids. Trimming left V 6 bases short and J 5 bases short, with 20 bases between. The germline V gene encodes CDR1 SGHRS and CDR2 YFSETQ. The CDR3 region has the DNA TGCGCCAGCACCAAGCAGGGAGGAAGGACGGAGACCCAGTACTTC. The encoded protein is CASTKQGGRTETQYF.

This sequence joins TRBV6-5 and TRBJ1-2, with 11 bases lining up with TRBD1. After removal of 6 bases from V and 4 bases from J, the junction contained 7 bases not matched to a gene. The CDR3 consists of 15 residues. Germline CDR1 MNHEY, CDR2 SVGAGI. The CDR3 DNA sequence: TGTGCCAGCAGCTTGTCCGGACAGGGGGCCTATGGCTACACCTTC. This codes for CASSLSGQGAYGYTF.

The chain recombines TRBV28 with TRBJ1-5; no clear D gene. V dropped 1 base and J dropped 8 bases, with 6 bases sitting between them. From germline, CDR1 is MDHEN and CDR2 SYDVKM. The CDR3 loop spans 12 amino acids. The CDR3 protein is CASSLFPEPQHF. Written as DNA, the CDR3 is TGTGCCAGCAGTTTATTCCCGGAGCCCCAGCATTTT.

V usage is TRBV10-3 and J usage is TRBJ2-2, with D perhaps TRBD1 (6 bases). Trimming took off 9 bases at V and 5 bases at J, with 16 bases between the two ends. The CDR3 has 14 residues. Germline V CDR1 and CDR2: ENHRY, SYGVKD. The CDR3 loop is CAMGRQDLTGELFF. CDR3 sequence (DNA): TGTGCCATGGGGCGACAGGATTTAACCGGGGAGCTGTTTTTT.

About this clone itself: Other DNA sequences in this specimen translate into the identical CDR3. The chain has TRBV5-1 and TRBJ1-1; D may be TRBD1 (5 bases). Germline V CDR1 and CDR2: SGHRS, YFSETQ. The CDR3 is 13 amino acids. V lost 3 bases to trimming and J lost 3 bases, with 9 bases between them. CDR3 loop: CASSSPGDTEAFF. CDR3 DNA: TGCGCCAGCAGCTCACCGGGGGACACTGAAGCTTTCTTT.

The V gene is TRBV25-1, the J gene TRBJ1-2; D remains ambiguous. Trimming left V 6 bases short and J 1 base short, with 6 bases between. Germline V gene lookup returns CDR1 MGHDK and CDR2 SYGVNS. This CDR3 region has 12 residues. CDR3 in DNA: TGTGCCAGCAGGTCCGTTAACTATGGCTACACCTTC. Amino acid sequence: CASRSVNYGYTF.

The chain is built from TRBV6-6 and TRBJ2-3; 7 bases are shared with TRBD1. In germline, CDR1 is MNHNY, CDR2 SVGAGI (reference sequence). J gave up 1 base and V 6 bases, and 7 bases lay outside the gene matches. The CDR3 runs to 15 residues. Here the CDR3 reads CASRNTGVGTDTQYF. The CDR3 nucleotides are TGTGCCAGCAGAAATACAGGGGTGGGCACAGATACGCAGTATTTT.

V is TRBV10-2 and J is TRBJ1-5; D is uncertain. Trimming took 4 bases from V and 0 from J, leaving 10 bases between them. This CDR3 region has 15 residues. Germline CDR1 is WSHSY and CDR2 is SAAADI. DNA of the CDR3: TGCGCCAGCAGTGTAAGGCAGCATAGCAATCAGCCCCAGCATTTT. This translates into CASSVRQHSNQPQHF.

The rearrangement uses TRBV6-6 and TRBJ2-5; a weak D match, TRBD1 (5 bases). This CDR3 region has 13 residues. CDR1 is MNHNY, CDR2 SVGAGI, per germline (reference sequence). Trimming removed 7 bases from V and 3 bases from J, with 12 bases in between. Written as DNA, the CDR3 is TGTGCCAGCAACCCAGCAGGGAAAGAGACCCAGTACTTC. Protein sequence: CASNPAGKETQYF.

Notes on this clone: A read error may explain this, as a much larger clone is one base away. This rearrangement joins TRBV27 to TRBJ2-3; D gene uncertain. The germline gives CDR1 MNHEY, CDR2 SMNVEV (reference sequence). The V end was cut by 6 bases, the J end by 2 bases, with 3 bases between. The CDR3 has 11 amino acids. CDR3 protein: CASSHTDTQYF. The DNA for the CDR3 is TGTGCCAGCAGCCACACAGATACGCAGTATTTT.

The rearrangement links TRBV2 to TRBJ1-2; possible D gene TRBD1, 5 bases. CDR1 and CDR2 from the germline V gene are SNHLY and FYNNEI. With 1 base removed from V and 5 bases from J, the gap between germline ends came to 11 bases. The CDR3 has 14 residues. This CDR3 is CASSEVEGRYGYTF. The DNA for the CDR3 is TGTGCCAGCAGTGAAGTGGAGGGGCGGTATGGCTACACCTTC.

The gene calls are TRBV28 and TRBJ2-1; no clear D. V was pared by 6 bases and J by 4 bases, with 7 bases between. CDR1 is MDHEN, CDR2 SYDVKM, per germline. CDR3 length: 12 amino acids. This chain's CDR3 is CASRGYYNEQFF. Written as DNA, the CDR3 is TGTGCCAGCAGAGGTTATTACAATGAGCAGTTCTTC.

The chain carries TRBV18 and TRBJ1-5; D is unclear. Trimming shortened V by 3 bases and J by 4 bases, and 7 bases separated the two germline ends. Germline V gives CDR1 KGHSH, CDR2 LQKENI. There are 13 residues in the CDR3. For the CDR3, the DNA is TGTGCCAGCTCACCCCATGCGAATCAGCCCCAGCATTTT. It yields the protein CASSPHANQPQHF.